The clone carrying this TCR beta chain was counted a single time. The data stem from a study of blood T cell repertoires in COVID-19. TCRdb's table, derived via immunoSEQ multiplex PCR, lists solely in-frame clones and lacks some. This table has over 250,000 clones, roughly 80% appearing once. V lost 5 bases to trimming and J lost 3 bases, with 11 bases between them. Germline V lookup: CDR1 MNHEY, CDR2 SMNVEV (reference sequence). This CDR3 is 13 amino acids long. The source material was PBMCs or T cells enriched from blood (not recorded which). This TCR was recovered from a man younger than 45 with acute COVID-19. The V gene is TRBV27, the J gene TRBJ2-7, with a possible D match to TRBD1 (6 bases). CDR3: CASSPRGGYEQYV. As DNA, the CDR3 is TGTGCCAGCAGTCCCAGGGGCGGCTACGAGCAGTACGTC.